The T cell receptor (beta chain) under discussion was sequenced for a study of blood T cell repertoires in COVID-19. Across the whole study: The United States, Italy and Spain supplied acute and convalescent COVID-19 samples. The cDNA or gDNA used as material had been derived from T cells, B-cell-depleted T cells, or PBMCs.

How the authors handled the data: Amplification with reference gene primers provided the estimates of nucleated cell counts. Assay used: immunoSEQ multiplex PCR; TCRdb lists only in-frame clones, some missing. V, J and clone size were drawn from that table, and D and trimming were deduced from the DNA. The sample has 190,000 or so clones, roughly 89% seen once. Residents of 24 US areas, aged roughly 18 to 89 years, made up the participants. Trimming cost V 2 bases and J 8 bases; bases outside gene matches: 3. This CDR3 is built from 12 residues. Germline V CDR1 and CDR2: SGDLS, YYNGEE. The material sequenced was PBMCs or T cells enriched from blood (not recorded which). The source is a man aged 18 to 30 with acute COVID-19. The chain links TRBV9 to TRBJ1-1, with 7 bases matching TRBD1. The DNA of the CDR3 is TGTGCCAGCAGCGTGGGACAGACCGAAGCTTTCTTT. It codes for CASSVGQTEAFF.